In its sample, the clone carrying this TCR beta chain was seen many times. Its specificity is unknown. The length of the CDR3 is 12 residues. Germline V lookup: CDR1 LGHDT, CDR2 YNNKEL (reference sequence). The V end was cut by 1 base, the J end by 9 bases, with 6 bases between. The data were taken from a study of early T cells in non-severe SARS-CoV-2 infection. Findings and caveats of the study: Matching against VDJdb likely underestimated virus-specific expansions, favoring anti-spike CD8.

Using its own MiXCR run on the 5' RACE reads, TCRdb lists one record per CDR3 protein. The sample includes tens of thousands of distinct CDR3 sequences, more than 5.5% of them seen just once. The chain is built from TRBV3-1 and TRBJ2-2, with D unresolved. The sequence was obtained from an adult who was a healthcare worker with PCR-confirmed SARS-CoV-2 infection or an uninfected control (not recorded which). The starting material was whole blood, obtained at baseline. CDR3 loop: CASSQVGRELFF. CDR3 sequence (DNA): TGTGCCAGCAGCCAAGTGGGTCGGGAGCTGTTTTTT.